This passage covers 6 T cell receptor beta chains from one sample sequenced in a study of CD8 T cells in Susac syndrome. Random hexamers served to reverse transcribe roughly 0.5 to 1 ug RNA. One entry per CDR3 protein results from TCRdb running MiXCR on the immunoSEQ multiplex PCR reads. This table holds under 200,000 distinct CDR3 sequences, roughly nine tenths found once. Sequences were obtained from CD4+ T cells from PBMCs. The source of these receptors is a human donor with Susac syndrome.

V usage is TRBV7-9 and J usage is TRBJ1-5; D gene unclear. CDR1 and CDR2 (germline): SEHNR, FQNEAQ (reference sequence). Deletions cut 1 base from V and 7 bases from J, with 8 bases between. There are 13 residues in the CDR3. The CDR3 sequence is CASSLDDGQPQHF. DNA for the CDR3: TGTGCCAGCAGCTTAGACGACGGGCAGCCCCAGCATTTT.

The chain is built from TRBV7-2 and TRBJ1-4, with 8 nucleotides matching TRBD1. The length of the CDR3 is 15 residues. Trimming took 1 base from V and 7 from J; bases not matched to a gene: 5. Per germline, CDR1 SGHTA and CDR2 FQGNSA. As DNA, the CDR3 is TGTGCCAGCAGCTTAGACCCAGGGGGCTTTGAAAAACTGTTTTTT. Translation gives CASSLDPGGFEKLFF.

The J gene is TRBJ1-4, the V gene TRBV20-1; 9 bases fit TRBD1. Germline CDR1 reads DFQATT; CDR2 reads SNEGSKA (reference sequence). V was clipped by 5 bases and J by 7 bases; unmatched bases: 5. This CDR3 region has 13 residues. This chain's CDR3 is CSAPGQGREKLFF. As DNA, the CDR3 is TGCAGTGCTCCGGGACAGGGTCGTGAAAAACTGTTTTTT.

This clonotype was recorded only once. The chain carries TRBV30 and TRBJ2-3, with D perhaps TRBD1 (6 bases). Trimming left V 5 bases short and J 2 bases short, with 20 bases between. CDR1 is GTSNPN, CDR2 SVGIG, per germline (reference sequence). The CDR3 spans 16 residues. CDR3 region: CAWGRDTGRLTDTQYF. In DNA form, the CDR3 reads TGTGCCTGGGGCCGTGATACAGGGAGACTCACAGATACGCAGTATTTT. Filled out from reference TRBV30 and TRBJ2-3, the complete variable domain reads SQTIHQWPATLVQPVGSPLSLECTVEGTSNPNLYWYRQAAGRGLQLLFYSVGIGQISSEVPQNLSASRPQDRQFILSSKKLLLSDSGFYLCAWGRDTGRLTDTQYFGPGTRLTVL.

V usage is TRBV28 and J usage is TRBJ2-1, with 14 bases lining up with TRBD2. The ends lost 2 bases at V and 7 bases at J; junction bases unmatched: 4. The germline V gene encodes CDR1 MDHEN and CDR2 SYDVKM. The CDR3 runs to 16 residues. CDR3 region: CASSLQGLAGENEQFF. The CDR3 DNA sequence: TGTGCCAGCAGTTTACAGGGACTAGCGGGAGAGAATGAGCAGTTCTTC.

The V gene is TRBV12-3 or TRBV12-4, the J gene TRBJ2-4; D might be TRBD1 or TRBD2, each matching 5 bases. V lost 5 bases, J lost 8 bases, and 10 bases lay in between. This CDR3 has 12 residues. The CDR3 DNA is TGTGCCAGCAGTCCCGGGACGGACATTCAGTACTTC. Translation gives CASSPGTDIQYF.